The next 10 T cell receptor beta chains were all read from a single sample in a study of CD8+ T cells in alopecia areata. Extraction and reverse transcription of RNA yielded cDNA as the sequencing template. Here immunoSEQ multiplex PCR was the method, and the copy in TCRdb shows in-frame clones only, minus some. The profile shows 120,000 to 150,000 clones, about 90% of them singletons. This specimen consisted of CD8+ T cells sorted from blood, obtained at week 0. The receptors come from a human donor with alopecia areata.

The CDR3 reads CASGSSGQGVSGELFF. The CDR3, as DNA: TGTGCTAGTGGTTCATCGGGACAGGGGGTATCCGGGGAGCTGTTTTTT. The chain couples TRBV12-5 to TRBJ2-2; 11 bases agree with TRBD1. V dropped 4 bases and J dropped 6; count of bases not matched to a gene: 7. The germline V gene encodes CDR1 LGHNT and CDR2 FRNRAP. There are 16 residues in the CDR3.

The rearrangement joins TRBV19 to TRBJ2-1; 8 positions agree with TRBD2. With 6 bases clipped from V and 8 bases from J, the junction kept 6 bases outside the gene matches. The CDR3 has 13 residues. Germline V gene data show CDR1 as LNHDA and CDR2 as SQIVND (reference sequence). The CDR3 DNA reads TGTGCCAGTAGCCCCGGGGGGGTCGATGAGCAGTTCTTC. This codes for CASSPGGVDEQFF. Looking up the rest from reference TRBV19 and TRBJ2-1 gives the full variable domain: DGGITQSPKYLFRKEGQNVTLSCEQNLNHDAMYWYRQDPGQGLRLIYYSQIVNDFQKGDIAEGYSVSREKKESFPLTVTSAQKNPTAFYLCASSPGGVDEQFFGPGTRLTVL.

The genes are TRBV5-4 and TRBJ2-5; TRBD1 matches at 9 bases. The end of the DNA fits TRBJ2-7 better, so the J call may be wrong. Germline CDR1 reads SGHNT; CDR2 reads YYREEE (reference sequence). The CDR3 totals 14 residues. The CDR3: CASSSTGGHYEQYF. In DNA form, the CDR3 reads TGTGCCAGCAGCTCGACAGGGGGGCACTACGAGCAGTACTTC.

CDR3 sequence reads: CSVSSGTGYEQYF. The CDR3 region has the DNA TGCAGCGTGAGCTCCGGGACAGGGTACGAGCAGTACTTC. The V gene is TRBV29-1, the J gene TRBJ2-7; 9 bases line up with TRBD1. Germline lookup yields CDR1 SQVTM and CDR2 ANQGSEA. With V trimmed by 6 bases and J by 4 bases, 7 bases remained unmatched. The CDR3 is 13 amino acids.

This chain uses TRBV27 with TRBJ2-7, with D hard to call. This CDR3 contains 14 residues. Germline CDR1 reads MNHEY; CDR2 reads SMNVEV (reference sequence). V lost 3 bases, J lost 0 bases, and 9 bases lay in between. As DNA, the CDR3 is TGTGCCAGCAGTTTCTCAAAGAGCTCCTACGAGCAGTACTTC. Its translation: CASSFSKSSYEQYF.

V is TRBV5-1 and J is TRBJ2-2; the match to TRBD1 covers 9 bases. The CDR3 sequence is 15 residues long. Looked up from germline, CDR1 is SGHRS and CDR2 is YFSETQ. Trimming at V came to 4 bases and at J to 5 bases, leaving 6 bases not matched to a gene. CDR3 sequence (DNA): TGCGCCAGCAGCCTAGGGACAGGGCAGACCGGGGAGCTGTTTTTT. Translating it yields CASSLGTGQTGELFF.

The chain employs TRBV2 and TRBJ2-1; D remains unclear. Germline V gene lookup returns CDR1 SNHLY and CDR2 FYNNEI. Trimming stripped 6 bases from V and 10 bases from J, with 7 bases between. CDR3 size: 10 residues. CDR3 sequence reads: CASSGPEQFF. The CDR3 coding sequence is TGTGCCAGCAGCGGACCAGAGCAGTTCTTC.

On this clone itself: Other DNA sequences in this specimen translate into the identical CDR3. The CDR3 sequence: CASSVPRGAGANVLTF. Written as DNA, the CDR3 is TGTGCCAGCAGCGTCCCCCGGGGCGCTGGGGCCAACGTCCTGACTTTC. The chain is built from TRBV9 and TRBJ2-6; D possibly matches TRBD1 or TRBD2 (5 bases each). This CDR3 region has 16 residues. CDR1 is SGDLS and CDR2 is YYNGEE in the germline V gene. The V and J ends lost 2 bases and 2 bases respectively, with 11 bases between them.

The chain combines TRBV29-1 with TRBJ2-7; D possibly matches TRBD1 or TRBD2 (6 bases each). CDR3 length: 15 residues. V was clipped by 5 bases and J by 4 bases, with 21 bases between them. CDR1 SQVTM and CDR2 ANQGSEA come from the germline V gene. The CDR3 spells CSVNGPGAPSYEQYF. In DNA, the CDR3 is TGCAGCGTTAACGGCCCGGGGGCCCCCTCTTACGAGCAGTACTTC.

In DNA form, the CDR3 reads TGCAGCGTTGAAGTGTATGGGGAGCCCACCTACGAGCAGTACTTC. As protein: CSVEVYGEPTYEQYF. The rearrangement uses TRBV29-1 and TRBJ2-7, with D possibly matching TRBD2 (5 bases). The V and J ends lost 1 base and 2 bases respectively, with 15 bases between them. The CDR3 has 15 residues. CDR1 SQVTM and CDR2 ANQGSEA come from the germline V gene.